A single sample is the source of the 11 T cell receptor beta chains below, sequenced in a study of glioma-infiltrating T cells after dendritic cell vaccination. Time point specified: after dendritic cell vaccination, including at tumor progression/relapse. Sequencing used immunoSEQ multiplex PCR; TCRdb keeps in-frame clones, though not all of them. The sample records more than 95,000 clones, roughly 90% being singletons. The specimen was blood, collected after dendritic cell vaccination. The receptors here all came from a human donor with glioblastoma.

The chain employs TRBV5-1 and TRBJ2-2; no clear D gene. Germline lookup yields CDR1 SGHRS and CDR2 YFSETQ. The CDR3 extends over 13 amino acids. Trimming removed 4 bases at V and 1 base at J, with 5 bases between. This CDR3 is CASSQMNTGELFF. The DNA for the CDR3 is TGCGCCAGCAGCCAGATGAACACCGGGGAGCTGTTTTTT.

This clone was counted once. This sequence joins TRBV4-3 and TRBJ1-1; D not resolved. The length of the CDR3 is 16 residues. The V and J ends lost 1 base and 0 bases respectively, with 12 bases between them. Germline V gene lookup returns CDR1 LGHNA and CDR2 YSLEER. CDR3 nucleotide sequence: TGCGCCAGCAGCCAAGTGAGAGGGATCCTGAACACTGAAGCTTTCTTT. Its protein is CASSQVRGILNTEAFF.

This rearrangement joins TRBV4-1 to TRBJ1-1; 7 nucleotides agree with TRBD1. CDR1 is MGHRA and CDR2 is YSYEKL in the germline V gene. The CDR3 contains 19 residues. V lost 2 bases, J lost 4 bases, and 19 bases stayed unmatched. The CDR3 bases are TGCGCCAGCAGCCAACCCGAAGGACGGCAGGGGGTAAAAGGCACTGAAGCTTTCTTT. Its protein product is CASSQPEGRQGVKGTEAFF.

The rearrangement joins TRBV6-6 to TRBJ2-1; TRBD2 matches 10 bases. Trimming took 7 bases from V and 8 from J; bases not matched to a gene: 8. The CDR3 is 14 residues long. Germline CDR1 and CDR2: MNHNY and SVGAGI (reference sequence). DNA for the CDR3: TGTGCCAGCAAGCGGGAGGGCCTGTACTATGAGCAGTTCTTC. Protein product: CASKREGLYYEQFF.

The rearrangement uses TRBV5-6 and TRBJ2-2; D ambiguous. Germline V gives CDR1 SGHDT, CDR2 YYEEEE. V lost 0 bases and J lost 1, with 7 bases in between. CDR3 length: 15 amino acids. This CDR3 reads CASSLVSGNTGELFF. The CDR3, as DNA: TGTGCCAGCAGCTTGGTTTCAGGGAACACCGGGGAGCTGTTTTTT.

V usage is TRBV7-2 and J usage is TRBJ1-2; no definite D call. The V gene lost 0 bases and the J gene lost 7 bases, with 15 bases spanning the gap. In germline, CDR1 is SGHTA, CDR2 FQGNSA. The CDR3 spans 15 residues. The chain's CDR3 is CASSLAREAASGYTF. CDR3 nucleotides: TGTGCCAGCAGCTTAGCCCGCGAGGCTGCCTCTGGCTACACCTTC.

The chain employs TRBV6-5 and TRBJ2-7; D perhaps matches TRBD1 (5 bases). Germline CDR1 reads MNHEY; CDR2 reads SVGAGI. V was clipped by 0 bases and J by 0 bases, with 9 bases between them. The length of the CDR3 is 15 residues. In DNA, the CDR3 is TGTGCCAGCAGTTACTCGCGGACAACCTCCTACGAGCAGTACTTC. As protein: CASSYSRTTSYEQYF.

The chain employs TRBV7-8 and TRBJ2-7, with 9 bases fitting TRBD1. Germline V gene lookup returns CDR1 SGHVS and CDR2 FQNEAQ. J gave up 7 bases and V 1 base, and 5 bases lay outside the gene matches. There are 14 residues in the CDR3. CDR3 residues: CASSLDRGRGEQYF. CDR3 nucleotide sequence: TGTGCCAGCAGCTTAGACAGGGGGCGAGGGGAGCAGTACTTC.

The chain carries TRBV5-1 and TRBJ2-2; the match to TRBD1 covers 7 bases. The CDR3 has 16 residues. Germline V CDR1 and CDR2: SGHRS, YFSETQ. V was pared by 4 bases and J by 3 bases, with 9 bases of the junction left unmatched. The CDR3 nucleotides are TGCGCCAGCAGCAGAACTCGACAGGGCTACACCGGGGAGCTGTTTTTT. Translating gives CASSRTRQGYTGELFF. Together with reference TRBV5-1 and TRBJ2-2, the CDR3 gives the full variable domain: KAGVTQTPRYLIKTRGQQVTLSCSPISGHRSVSWYQQTPGQGLQFLFEYFSETQRNKGNFPGRFSGRQFSNSRSEMNVSTLELGDSALYLCASSRTRQGYTGELFFGEGSRLTVL.

The V call is TRBV7-6, the J call TRBJ2-3; 7 bases map to TRBD2. This CDR3 has 17 amino acids. V lost 5 bases to trimming and J lost 1 base; unmatched junction nucleotides: 12. CDR1 and CDR2 from the germline V gene are SGHVS and FNYEAQ. CDR3 sequence reads: CASSQPLGGGRTDTQYF. The DNA of the CDR3 is TGTGCCAGCAGCCAACCCCTGGGGGGGGGACGCACAGATACGCAGTATTTT.

This chain uses TRBV5-1 with TRBJ2-7, with TRBD2 matching 8 bases. The germline gives CDR1 SGHRS, CDR2 YFSETQ. J gave up 3 bases and V 4 bases, and 12 bases lay outside the gene matches. This CDR3 is 16 amino acids long. CDR3 loop: CASSVGTRSGYYEQYF. CDR3 bases: TGCGCCAGCAGCGTCGGGACTAGGAGTGGGTACTACGAGCAGTACTTC.